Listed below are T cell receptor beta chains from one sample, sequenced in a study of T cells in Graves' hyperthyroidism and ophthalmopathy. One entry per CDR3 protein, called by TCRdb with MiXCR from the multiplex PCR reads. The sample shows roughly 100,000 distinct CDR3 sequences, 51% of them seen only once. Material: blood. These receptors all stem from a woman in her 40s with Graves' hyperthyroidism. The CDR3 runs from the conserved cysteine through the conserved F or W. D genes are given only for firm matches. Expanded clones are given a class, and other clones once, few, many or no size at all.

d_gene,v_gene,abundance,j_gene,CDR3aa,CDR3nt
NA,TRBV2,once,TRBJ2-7,CASRLEGQQDEQYF,TGTGCCAGCAGATTAGAAGGACAGCAGGACGAGCAGTACTTC
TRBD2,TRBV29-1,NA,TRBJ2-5,CSAGGGEETQYF,TGCAGCGCGGGGGGGGGTGAAGAGACCCAGTACTTC
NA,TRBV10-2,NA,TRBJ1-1,CASSPPGHWNTEAFF,TGCGCCAGCAGTCCGCCAGGACACTGGAACACTGAAGCTTTCTTT
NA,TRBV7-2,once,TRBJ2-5,CASSRAGTGARGETQYF,TGTGCCAGCAGCCGGGCGGGGACGGGGGCCCGAGGGGAGACCCAGTACTTC
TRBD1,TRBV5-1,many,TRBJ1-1,CASSLWDRAYTEAFF,TGCGCCAGCAGCTTATGGGACAGGGCTTACACTGAAGCTTTCTTT
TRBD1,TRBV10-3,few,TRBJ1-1,CAIMAAGDRVAFF,TGTGCCATCATGGCGGCAGGGGACAGGGTGGCTTTCTTT
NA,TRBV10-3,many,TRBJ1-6,CAISDDSSYNSPLHF,TGTGCCATCAGTGACGACAGCTCCTATAATTCACCCCTCCACTTT
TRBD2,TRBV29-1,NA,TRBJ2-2,CSVDFWDYPAGELFF,TGCAGCGTTGATTTCTGGGACTATCCCGCCGGGGAGCTGTTTTTT
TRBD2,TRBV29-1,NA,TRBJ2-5,CRTGTSGYQETQYF,TGCAGAACCGGGACTAGCGGGTACCAAGAGACCCAGTACTTC
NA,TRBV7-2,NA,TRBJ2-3,CASRPLGAGAGRADTQYF,TGTGCCAGCAGACCACTTGGCGCTGGAGCCGGCCGGGCAGATACGCAGTATTTT
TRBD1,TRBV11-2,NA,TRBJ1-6,CASSLGQGVSPLHF,TGTGCCAGCAGCCTGGGACAGGGAGTATCACCCCTCCACTTT
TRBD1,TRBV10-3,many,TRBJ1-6,CAIRTGEDSPLHF,TGTGCCATCAGAACAGGGGAGGATTCACCCCTCCACTTT
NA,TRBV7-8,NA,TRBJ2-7,CASSRDFYEQYF,TGTGCCAGCAGCCGGGACTTTTACGAGCAGTACTTC
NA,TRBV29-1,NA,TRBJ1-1,CSVSSGNTEAFF,TGCAGCGTTTCTTCTGGGAACACTGAAGCTTTCTTT